This T cell receptor (beta chain) was documented in a study of blood T cell repertoires in COVID-19. As for the study in general: PBMCs, B-cell-depleted T cells, or T cells provided the cDNA or gDNA that made up the material.

The CDR3 is made up of 16 amino acids. The germline gives CDR1 MNHEY, CDR2 SVGEGT. V was clipped by 4 bases and J by 4 bases; unmatched bases: 7. Enrollees, roughly 18 to 89 years old, lived in 24 US areas. Method: immunoSEQ multiplex PCR; TCRdb's copy keeps in-frame clones and lacks some. The table shows roughly 200,000 clones, with around four fifths occurring only once. The chain recombines TRBV6-2 or TRBV6-3 with TRBJ1-2; the match to TRBD1 covers 12 bases. Sequencing was done on a sample of PBMCs or T cells enriched from blood (not recorded which). The sequence was obtained from a man aged 35-49 years who had recovered from COVID-19. CDR3 nucleotide sequence: TGTGCCAGCAGTTCCTCCGGGACAGGGGGCGTCTATGGCTACACCTTC. Its translation is CASSSSGTGGVYGYTF.